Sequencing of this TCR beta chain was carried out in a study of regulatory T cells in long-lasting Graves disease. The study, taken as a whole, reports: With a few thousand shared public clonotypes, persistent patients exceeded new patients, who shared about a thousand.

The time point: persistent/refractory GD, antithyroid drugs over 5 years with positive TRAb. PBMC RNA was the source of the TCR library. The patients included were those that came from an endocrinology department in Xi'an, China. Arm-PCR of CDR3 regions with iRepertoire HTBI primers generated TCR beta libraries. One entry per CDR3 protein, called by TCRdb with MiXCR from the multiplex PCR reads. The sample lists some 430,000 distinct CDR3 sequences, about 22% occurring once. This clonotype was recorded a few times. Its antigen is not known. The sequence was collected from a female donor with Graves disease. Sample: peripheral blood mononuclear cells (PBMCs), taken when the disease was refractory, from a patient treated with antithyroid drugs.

In nucleotides, the CDR3 is TGCAGCGTGGGGGGGGCCTATTCCTACGAGCAGTACTTC. This sequence encodes CSVGGAYSYEQYF. The rearrangement joins TRBV29-1 to TRBJ2-7, with a tentative D call TRBD2 (7 bases). CDR1 SQVTM and CDR2 ANQGSEA come from the germline V gene. The CDR3 covers 13 residues. The V end lost 6 bases, the J end lost 1 base, and 13 bases lay between the germline ends.